These 4 T cell receptor beta chains originate from one sample sequenced in a study of regulatory T cells in long-lasting Graves disease listed by TCRdb under 2021. Libraries were prepared through multiplex PCR. The run used an Illumina HiSeq 4000. TCR beta libraries were built with iRepertoire HTBI primers and Arm-PCR amplification of CDR3 regions. The public reads were quality trimmed at Q25 with fastp and then assembled into clones with MiXCR by TCRdb, keeping productive beta chains. Duplicate CDR3 protein sequences are folded into a single record with the most common DNA and genes. For this sample there are over 450,000 distinct CDR3 sequences; approximately 12% appear just once. The ten largest clones add up to around 9.3% of the sample. Interpreted using the paper, the time point label stands for: newly diagnosed GD, antithyroid drugs for less than 3 months. For both TCR sequencing and RNA sequencing, RNA was extracted from PBMCs using TRIzol.

These data also formed part of another study, on T cells in Graves' hyperthyroidism and ophthalmopathy.

This specimen was peripheral blood mononuclear cells (PBMCs), taken at new diagnosis, from a patient treated with antithyroid drugs. These receptors all come from a woman in her twenties or thirties with Graves disease. Donor details come from another sample of the same person, matched by shared clones.

As concerns this clonotype: The conserved closing phenylalanine or tryptophan is absent in this CDR3, likely reflecting a read error. The CDR3 loop is CASGKQAGNTIYL. CDR3 DNA: TGTGCCAGCGGAAAACAGGCTGGAAACACCATATATCTT. This chain connects TRBV3-1 to TRBJ1-3, with D possibly being TRBD1 (5 bases). Between the trimmed V and J ends, which lost 8 bases and 2 bases, there was a span of 10 bases. Looked up from germline, CDR1 is LGHDT and CDR2 is YNNKEL (reference sequence). The CDR3 spans 13 residues.

In its sample, this clonotype was seen many times. The chain is built from TRBV3-1 and TRBJ2-1; 10 nucleotides line up with TRBD2. From germline, CDR1 is LGHDT and CDR2 YNNKEL (reference sequence). The CDR3 is made up of 19 amino acids. V shed 0 bases and J 9 bases; nucleotides not matched to a gene: 17. The CDR3 is CASSQDGLGSGRTSGEQFF. CDR3 in DNA: TGTGCCAGCAGCCAAGATGGGTTAGGTAGCGGGAGGACTTCGGGTGAGCAGTTCTTC.

This clonotype was detected many times. The rearrangement uses TRBV2 and TRBJ2-3; D gene uncertain. The CDR3 runs 14 residues. V gave up 4 bases and J gave up 5 bases, with 13 bases separating them. CDR1 and CDR2 (germline): SNHLY, FYNNEI. As DNA, the CDR3 is TGTGCCAGCAGTGTTGCAGGTGTTCTAGATACGCAGTATTTT. It translates to CASSVAGVLDTQYF. Supplemented by reference TRBV2 and TRBJ2-3, the full variable domain reads EPEVTQTPSHQVTQMGQEVILRCVPISNHLYFYWYRQILGQKVEFLVSFYNNEISEKSEIFDDQFSVERPDGSNFTLKIRSTKLEDSAMYFCASSVAGVLDTQYFGPGTRLTVL.

This chain joins TRBV12-3 or TRBV12-4 and TRBJ2-1; 10 positions match TRBD2. The CDR3 loop spans 19 amino acids. V lost 0 bases, J lost 0 bases, and 8 bases stayed unmatched. DNA of the CDR3: TGTGCCAGCAGTTTAGCCGACTTAGCGGGAGGCAGCTCCTACAATGAGCAGTTCTTC. Its protein is CASSLADLAGGSSYNEQFF.